This entry describes one T cell receptor (beta chain). Authors' processing steps: For nucleated cells, counts were estimated from reference gene primer amplification. Libraries were prepared by immunoSEQ multiplex PCR; TCRdb keeps only in-frame clonotypes and omits some of them. V and J calls plus clone size are reproduced from that table; the DNA served to infer D and trimming. Seen here are around 300,000 clones, approximately 83% observed once, and the top ten hold less than 15%. The data derive from a study of blood T cell repertoires in COVID-19. Looking at the study overall: COVID-19 samples collected from the United States, Italy and Spain covered acute and convalescent phases. PBMCs, B-cell-depleted T cells, or T cells were the source of the cDNA or gDNA that made up the material.

The CDR3 totals 14 residues. From germline, CDR1 is SNHLY and CDR2 FYNNEI. Trimming took 7 bases from V and 4 from J; bases not matched to a gene: 7. This receptor was obtained from a human donor in a cohort sampled during active COVID-19. The chain couples TRBV2 to TRBJ2-1; 7 nucleotides line up with TRBD2. The material sequenced was peripheral blood. The CDR3 coding sequence is TGTGCCAGCAATAGGGCTAGCGGTTACAATGAGCAGTTCTTC. It yields the protein CASNRASGYNEQFF.